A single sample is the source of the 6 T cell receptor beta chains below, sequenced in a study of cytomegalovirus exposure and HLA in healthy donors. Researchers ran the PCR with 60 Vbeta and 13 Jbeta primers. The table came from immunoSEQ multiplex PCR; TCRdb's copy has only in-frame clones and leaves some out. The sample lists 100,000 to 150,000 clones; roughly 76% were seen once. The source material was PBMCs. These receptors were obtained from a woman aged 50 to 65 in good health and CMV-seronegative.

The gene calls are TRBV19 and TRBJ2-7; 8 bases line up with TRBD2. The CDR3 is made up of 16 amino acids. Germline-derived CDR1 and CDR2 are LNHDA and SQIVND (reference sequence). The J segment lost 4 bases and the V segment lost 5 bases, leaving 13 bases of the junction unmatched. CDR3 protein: CASSRDAGLESYEQYF. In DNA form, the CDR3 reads TGTGCCAGTAGTCGTGACGCGGGACTAGAATCTTACGAGCAGTACTTC.

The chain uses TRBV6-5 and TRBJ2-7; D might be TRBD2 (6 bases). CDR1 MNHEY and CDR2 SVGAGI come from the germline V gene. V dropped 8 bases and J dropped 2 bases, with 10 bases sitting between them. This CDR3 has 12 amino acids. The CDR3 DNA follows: TGTGCCAGCTGGGGGGAGACCTACGAGCAGTACTTC. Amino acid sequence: CASWGETYEQYF.

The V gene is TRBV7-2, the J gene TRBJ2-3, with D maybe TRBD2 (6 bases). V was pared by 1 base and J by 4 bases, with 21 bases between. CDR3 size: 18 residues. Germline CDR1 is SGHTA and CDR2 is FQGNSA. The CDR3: CASSLVFRRRDPPDTQYF. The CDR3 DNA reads TGTGCCAGCAGCTTAGTTTTTAGAAGGAGGGATCCCCCAGATACGCAGTATTTT.

The CDR3 loop reads CASSQDSGYNEQFF. DNA of the CDR3: TGCGCCAGCAGCCAAGATAGCGGTTACAATGAGCAGTTCTTC. This sequence joins TRBV4-3 and TRBJ2-1; possible D gene TRBD2, 6 bases. Germline CDR1 is LGHNA and CDR2 is YSLEER. V was clipped by 0 bases and J by 4 bases, with 7 bases between them. The CDR3 covers 14 residues.

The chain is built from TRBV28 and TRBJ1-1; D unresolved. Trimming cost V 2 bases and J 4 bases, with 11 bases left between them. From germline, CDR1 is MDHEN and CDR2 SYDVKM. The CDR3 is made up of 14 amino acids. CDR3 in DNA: TGTGCCAGCAGTTTAACAGTATTACGCACTGAAGCTTTCTTT. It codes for CASSLTVLRTEAFF.

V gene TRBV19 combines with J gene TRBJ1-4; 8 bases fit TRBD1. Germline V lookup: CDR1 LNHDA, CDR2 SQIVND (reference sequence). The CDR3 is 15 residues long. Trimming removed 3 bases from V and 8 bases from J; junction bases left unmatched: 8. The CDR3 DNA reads TGTGCCAGTAGTATTGACGGGACAGGTGGGGAAAAACTGTTTTTT. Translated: CASSIDGTGGEKLFF.